A selection of T cell receptor beta chains follows, all from one sample in a study of a mutant IDH1 vaccine in newly diagnosed glioma. These receptors lack a known antigen. TCRdb's copy holds only in-frame clones and misses some; the assay was immunoSEQ multiplex PCR. The sample lists 82,000 or so clones, 65% to 90% occurring once. The sequencing here drew on PBMCs, taken from a glioma patient whose treatment included an IDH1 peptide vaccine. The receptors shown here come from a man aged 30 to 39 with glioma. Some clones in this sample may be carry-over from other donors' samples. The CDR3 runs from the conserved cysteine through the conserved F or W. The D gene is left open where the match is weak. Clone size appears in some rows only: once, few, many, or a class for an expanded clone.

clone size	V gene	D gene	J gene	CDR3 DNA	CDR3 protein
-	TRBV5-6	TRBD1	TRBJ1-2	TGTGCCAGCAGCTTTCCCGGGACAGGGGGTGGCTACACCTTC	CASSFPGTGGGYTF
-	TRBV29-1	TRBD1	TRBJ2-7	TGCAGCGCAGGGACAGGGGAGGCCTCCGAGCAGTACTTC	CSAGTGEASEQYF
-	TRBV6-1	TRBD1	TRBJ1-2	TGTGCCAGCAGTGCCCGGGACAGGGTGGGTTATGGCTACACCTTC	CASSARDRVGYGYTF
-	TRBV9	-	TRBJ1-5	TGTGCCAGCAGCACCGTCAATCAGCCCCAGCATTTT	CASSTVNQPQHF
few	TRBV5-4	-	TRBJ1-2	TGTGCCAGCAGCGCCATACAGGGAATAGATGGCTACACCTTC	CASSAIQGIDGYTF
-	TRBV2	TRBD1	TRBJ2-1	TGTGCCAGCAGTGCGACAGGGGCCTACAATGAGCAGTTCTTC	CASSATGAYNEQFF
few	TRBV27	-	TRBJ1-1	TGTGCCAGCAGTTTATCGGGCCGGAACACTGAAGCTTTCTTT	CASSLSGRNTEAFF
once	TRBV23-1	-	TRBJ2-7	TGCGCCAGCAGTCAAGAGGCTCGACCGGGACGGCTTCCCTACGAGCAGTACTTC	CASSQEARPGRLPYEQYF
-	TRBV2	-	TRBJ2-7	TGTGCCAGCAGGGAGGTTTCTGAGGTACGCGAGCAGTACTTC	CASREVSEVREQYF
-	TRBV7-8	-	TRBJ2-4	TGTGCCAGCAGCTTAGTTGCGGGGACTCGGACGGCCAAAAACATTCAGTACTTC	CASSLVAGTRTAKNIQYF
-	TRBV6-6	-	TRBJ2-7	TGTGCCAGCAGAAACGCCCCCCCCTACGAGCAGTACTTC	CASRNAPPYEQYF
-	TRBV9	-	TRBJ1-6	TGTGCCAGCAGCCGTGGGCCGGACCAAGTTTCACCCCTCCACTTT	CASSRGPDQVSPLHF
-	TRBV5-5	TRBD2	TRBJ2-1	TGTGCCAGCAGCTTAAGCGGGAGTCGGTACAATGAGCAGTTCTTC	CASSLSGSRYNEQFF
-	TRBV6-1	-	TRBJ1-5	TGTGCCAGCAGTTCAAATCAGCCCCAGCATTTT	CASSSNQPQHF
-	TRBV5-1	-	TRBJ2-7	TGCGCCAGCAGTTTTCAGGGCGACGAGCAGTACTTC	CASSFQGDEQYF